What follows are 18 T cell receptor beta chains derived from one specimen sequenced in a study of response to subunit inactivated influenza vaccine. TCRdb processed the RT-PCR reads anew with MiXCR; each CDR3 protein has one entry. The sample lists 400,000 to 650,000 distinct CDR3 sequences; approximately 7.2% were seen once. This specimen consisted of PBMCs from blood, obtained about 23 months after vaccination. All receptors derive from a man in his fifties or sixties who received an inactivated influenza vaccine.

A few counts support this clonotype. The gene calls are TRBV7-9 and TRBJ2-3; 10 bases are a match to TRBD1. CDR1 SEHNR and CDR2 FQNEAQ come from the germline V gene (reference sequence). Germline trimming cut 5 bases from V and 2 bases from J; bases unmatched to any gene: 7. The CDR3 is 16 residues long. This chain's CDR3 is CASSPWGQGNTDTQYF. CDR3 nucleotide sequence: TGTGCCAGCAGCCCTTGGGGACAGGGGAACACAGATACGCAGTATTTT.

The J gene is TRBJ2-2, the V gene TRBV27; 7 bases match TRBD1. CDR3 length equals 15 residues. Germline values: CDR1 MNHEY, CDR2 SMNVEV (reference sequence). After removal of 5 bases from V and 7 bases from J, the junction contained 10 bases not matched to a gene. Written as DNA, the CDR3 is TGTGCCAGCAGTCTCCAGGGGGTCCAGCACGGGGAGCTGTTTTTT. Translating gives CASSLQGVQHGELFF.

This clonotype came up a few times. The rearrangement uses TRBV12-3 or TRBV12-4 and TRBJ1-1; D gene unclear. The CDR3 length is 13 residues. V was clipped by 6 bases and J by 5 bases, with 13 bases between them. CDR3 protein: CASRASGRTEAFF. The CDR3 region has the DNA TGTGCCAGCAGGGCCTCCGGAAGGACTGAAGCTTTCTTT.

The chain's CDR3 is CATSRDSRNTEAFF. The CDR3 bases are TGTGCCACCAGCAGAGATAGCAGGAACACTGAAGCTTTCTTT. The chain has TRBV15 and TRBJ1-1; D uncertain. The CDR3 totals 14 residues. The germline V gene has CDR1 LNHNV and CDR2 YYDKDF (reference sequence). Trimming left V 0 bases short and J 1 base short, with 6 bases between. Full variable domain (rest looked up from reference TRBV15 and TRBJ1-1): DAMVIQNPRYQVTQFGKPVTLSCSQTLNHNVMYWYQQKSSQAPKLLFHYYDKDFNNEADTPDNFQSRRPNTSFCFLDIRSPGLGDTAMYLCATSRDSRNTEAFFGQGTRLTVV.

This clonotype was counted many times. The rearrangement links TRBV12-3 or TRBV12-4 to TRBJ1-5, with 8 bases lining up with TRBD1. CDR3 length: 16 amino acids. V was pared by 2 bases and J by 0 bases, with 3 bases of the junction left unmatched. The CDR3 sequence: CASSLRGQVSNQPQHF. CDR3 sequence (DNA): TGTGCCAGCAGTTTACGGGGACAGGTTAGCAATCAGCCCCAGCATTTT.

The rearrangement links TRBV20-1 to TRBJ1-1; no clear D gene. V gave up 6 bases and J gave up 1 base, with 6 bases separating them. This CDR3 comprises 11 residues. Per germline, CDR1 DFQATT and CDR2 SNEGSKA (reference sequence). The CDR3 spells CSAVQNTEAFF. The CDR3 DNA reads TGCAGTGCCGTACAGAACACTGAAGCTTTCTTT.

The chain combines TRBV6-1 with TRBJ2-4, with D maybe TRBD2 (6 bases). The V end was cut by 5 bases, the J end by 0 bases, with 14 bases between. CDR3 length: 16 amino acids. Germline lookup yields CDR1 MNHNS and CDR2 SASEGT. CDR3: CASSKGLGLAKNIQYF. As DNA, the CDR3 is TGTGCCAGCAGTAAAGGACTGGGACTAGCCAAAAACATTCAGTACTTC.

This clonotype was counted ten times or more. V is TRBV5-6 and J is TRBJ1-2, with TRBD1 matching 7 bases. The V and J ends lost 5 bases and 5 bases, in that order; junction bases with no gene match: 9. The CDR3 spans 14 residues. Germline V gives CDR1 SGHDT, CDR2 YYEEEE. CDR3 bases: TGTGCCAGCAGTCCCGGCGGGACAGTATATGGCTACACCTTC. Its protein product is CASSPGGTVYGYTF.

This clonotype was found a few times. The chain combines TRBV6-1 with TRBJ1-5; D not resolved. Between the trimmed V and J ends, which lost 6 bases and 1 base, there was a span of 7 bases. Looked up from germline, CDR1 is MNHNS and CDR2 is SASEGT. The CDR3 covers 13 residues. CDR3 sequence: CASRAVSNQPQHF. For the CDR3, the DNA is TGTGCCAGCAGGGCAGTCAGCAATCAGCCCCAGCATTTT.

The chain uses TRBV6-1 and TRBJ2-2; D may correspond to TRBD1 or TRBD2 (6 bases each). Trimming took 6 bases from V and 4 from J, leaving 18 bases between them. Germline values: CDR1 MNHNS, CDR2 SASEGT. The CDR3 spans 16 residues. The DNA of the CDR3 is TGTGCCAGCAGCGCGCTCGGGGGCTTTAGCACCGGGGAGCTGTTTTTT. Translating gives CASSALGGFSTGELFF.

This clonotype has ten or more counts. The rearrangement links TRBV4-3 to TRBJ1-2, with no clear D. Trimming shortened V by 0 bases and J by 0 bases, and 14 bases separated the two germline ends. The CDR3 extends over 17 amino acids. Looked up from germline, CDR1 is LGHNA and CDR2 is YSLEER. The CDR3: CASSQDVSFGPNYGYTF. In nucleotides, the CDR3 is TGCGCCAGCAGCCAAGACGTATCGTTTGGGCCTAACTATGGCTACACCTTC.

This clonotype has a handful of counts. This rearrangement joins TRBV20-1 to TRBJ2-7; 8 bases map to TRBD1. Germline assignment: CDR1 DFQATT and CDR2 SNEGSKA (reference sequence). The CDR3 contains 12 residues. V lost 6 bases and J lost 3; bases outside the gene matches: 4. In DNA, the CDR3 is TGCAGTGCGCCGGGACAGGTCTACGAGCAGTACTTC. Protein: CSAPGQVYEQYF.

This clonotype showed up just a few times. V and J are TRBV3-1 and TRBJ2-2, with D perhaps TRBD1 or TRBD2 (5 bases each). This CDR3 is built from 15 residues. From germline, CDR1 is LGHDT and CDR2 YNNKEL (reference sequence). Trimming pared 6 bases from V and 7 bases from J, leaving 18 bases between. The CDR3: CASSPQVVGDGELFF. CDR3 nucleotides: TGTGCCAGCAGTCCCCAAGTTGTGGGGGACGGGGAGCTGTTTTTT. The variable domain in full, with the rest retrieved from reference TRBV3-1 and TRBJ2-2, is DTAVSQTPKYLVTQMGNDKSIKCEQNLGHDTMYWYKQDSKKFLKIMFSYNNKELIINETVPNRFSPKSPDKAHLNLHINSLELGDSAVYFCASSPQVVGDGELFFGEGSRLTVL.

The gene calls are TRBV5-8 and TRBJ2-7, with TRBD1 identical over 10 bases. The germline gives CDR1 SGHTS, CDR2 YDEGEE. V gave up 5 bases and J gave up 9 bases; unmatched junction bases: 11. The CDR3 is made up of 14 amino acids. The DNA of the CDR3 is TGTGCCAGCAGACGTATGGGACAGGGGTGGGTGCAGTACTTC. This translates into CASRRMGQGWVQYF.

This clonotype appeared many times. The CDR3 nucleotides are TGTGCCAGCAGCCAACAGGGGGTGAACACTGAAGCTTTCTTT. Protein sequence: CASSQQGVNTEAFF. This chain uses TRBV3-1 with TRBJ1-1; 7 bases fit TRBD1. Germline CDR1 LGHDT, CDR2 YNNKEL (reference sequence). V was clipped by 2 bases and J by 0 bases; unmatched bases: 0. The CDR3 spans 14 residues.

This clonotype was counted at least ten times. The genes are TRBV20-1 and TRBJ2-7, with a possible D match to TRBD1 (5 bases). Between the trimmed V and J ends, which lost 4 bases and 0 bases, there was a span of 13 bases. CDR3 length equals 14 residues. Germline V lookup: CDR1 DFQATT, CDR2 SNEGSKA (reference sequence). This chain's CDR3 is CSAMVPDSSYEQYF. In DNA form, the CDR3 reads TGCAGTGCTATGGTCCCCGACAGCTCCTACGAGCAGTACTTC.

The rearrangement joins TRBV5-1 to TRBJ2-1; 8 positions agree with TRBD1. This CDR3 contains 15 residues. CDR1 and CDR2 (germline): SGHRS, YFSETQ. The V gene end was trimmed by 6 bases and the J gene end by 8 bases; junction bases not matched to a gene: 13. This CDR3 is CASTTGGTPGDEQFF. The DNA for the CDR3 is TGCGCCAGCACCACAGGGGGGACTCCAGGCGATGAGCAGTTCTTC.

This clonotype occurred a few times. J is TRBJ2-3 and V is TRBV15; TRBD2 matches 12 bases. Germline assignment: CDR1 LNHNV and CDR2 YYDKDF (reference sequence). Trimming removed 7 bases from V and 2 bases from J; junction bases left unmatched: 7. The CDR3 consists of 16 residues. The CDR3 sequence is CATTRRLAGVTDTQYF. In DNA form, the CDR3 reads TGTGCCACCACGCGGCGACTAGCGGGGGTCACAGATACGCAGTATTTT.